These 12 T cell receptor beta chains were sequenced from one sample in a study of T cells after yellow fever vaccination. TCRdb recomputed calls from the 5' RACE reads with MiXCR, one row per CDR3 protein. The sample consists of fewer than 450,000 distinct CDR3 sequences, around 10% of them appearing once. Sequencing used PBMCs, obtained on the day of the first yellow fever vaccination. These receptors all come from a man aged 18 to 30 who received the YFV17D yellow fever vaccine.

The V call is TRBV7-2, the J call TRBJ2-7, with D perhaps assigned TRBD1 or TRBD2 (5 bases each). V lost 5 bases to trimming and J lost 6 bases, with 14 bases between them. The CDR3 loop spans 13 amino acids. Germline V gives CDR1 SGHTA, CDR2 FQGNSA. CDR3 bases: TGTGCCAGCAGCACCCAGGGTGGGACCGAGCAGTACTTC. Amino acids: CASSTQGGTEQYF.

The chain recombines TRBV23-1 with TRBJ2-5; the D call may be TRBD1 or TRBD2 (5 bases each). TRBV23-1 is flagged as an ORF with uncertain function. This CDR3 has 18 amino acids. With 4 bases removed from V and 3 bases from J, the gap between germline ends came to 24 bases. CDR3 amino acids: CASSPGRGERGREETQYF. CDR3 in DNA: TGCGCCAGCAGTCCAGGACGGGGTGAGAGGGGAAGAGAAGAGACCCAGTACTTC.

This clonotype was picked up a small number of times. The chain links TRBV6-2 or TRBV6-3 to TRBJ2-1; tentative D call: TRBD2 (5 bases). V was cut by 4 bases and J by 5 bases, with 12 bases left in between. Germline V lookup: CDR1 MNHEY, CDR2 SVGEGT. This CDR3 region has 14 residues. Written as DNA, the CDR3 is TGTGCCAGCAGTTCGACGGGAAATAACAATGAGCAGTTCTTC. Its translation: CASSSTGNNNEQFF.

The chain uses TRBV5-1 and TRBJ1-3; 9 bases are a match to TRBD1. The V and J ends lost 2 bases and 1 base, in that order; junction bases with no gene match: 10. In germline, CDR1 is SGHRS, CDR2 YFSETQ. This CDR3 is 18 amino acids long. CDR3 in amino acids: CASSFVRTGVPSGNTIYF. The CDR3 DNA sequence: TGCGCCAGCAGCTTTGTTCGGACAGGGGTTCCATCTGGAAACACCATATATTTT.

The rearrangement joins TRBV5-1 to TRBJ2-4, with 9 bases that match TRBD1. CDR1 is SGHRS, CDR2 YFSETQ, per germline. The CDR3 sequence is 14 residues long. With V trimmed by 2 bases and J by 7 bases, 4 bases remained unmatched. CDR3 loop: CASSLQGARNIQYF. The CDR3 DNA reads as TGCGCCAGCAGCTTACAGGGGGCGAGGAACATTCAGTACTTC.

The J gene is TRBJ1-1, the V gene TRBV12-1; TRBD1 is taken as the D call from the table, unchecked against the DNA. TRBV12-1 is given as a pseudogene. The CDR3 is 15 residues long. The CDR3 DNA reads TGTGCCATCAGCTTTGGGCTCCCCGGGGGCACTGAAGCTTTCTTT. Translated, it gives CAISFGLPGGTEAFF.

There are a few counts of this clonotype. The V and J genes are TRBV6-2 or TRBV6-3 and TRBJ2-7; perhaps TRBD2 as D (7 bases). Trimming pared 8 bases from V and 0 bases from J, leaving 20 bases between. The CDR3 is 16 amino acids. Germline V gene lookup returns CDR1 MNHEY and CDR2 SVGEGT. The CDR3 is CASEKGGASNSYEQYF. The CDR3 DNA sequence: TGTGCCAGCGAGAAAGGGGGGGCATCCAACTCCTACGAGCAGTACTTC.

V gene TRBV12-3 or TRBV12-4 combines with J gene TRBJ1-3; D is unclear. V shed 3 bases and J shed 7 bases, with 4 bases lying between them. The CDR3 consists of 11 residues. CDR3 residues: CASSFRNTIYF. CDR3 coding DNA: TGTGCCAGCAGTTTCCGCAACACCATATATTTT.

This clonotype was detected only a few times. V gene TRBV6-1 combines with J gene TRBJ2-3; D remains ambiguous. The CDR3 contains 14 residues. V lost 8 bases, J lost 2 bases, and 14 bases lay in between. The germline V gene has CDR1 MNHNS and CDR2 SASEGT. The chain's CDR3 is CASGSRSFTDTQYF. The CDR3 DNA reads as TGTGCCAGCGGATCACGGTCTTTCACAGATACGCAGTATTTT.

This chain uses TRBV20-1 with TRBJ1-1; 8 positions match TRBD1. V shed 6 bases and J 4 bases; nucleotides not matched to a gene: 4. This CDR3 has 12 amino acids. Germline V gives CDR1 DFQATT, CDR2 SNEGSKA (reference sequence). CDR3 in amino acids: CSAAGGGTEAFF. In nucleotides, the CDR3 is TGCAGTGCCGCAGGGGGCGGCACTGAAGCTTTCTTT.

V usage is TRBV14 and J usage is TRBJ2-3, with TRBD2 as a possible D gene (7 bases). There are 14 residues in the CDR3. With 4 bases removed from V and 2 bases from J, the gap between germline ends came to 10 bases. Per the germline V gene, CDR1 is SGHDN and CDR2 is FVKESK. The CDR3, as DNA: TGTGCCAGCAGCCCGGGGGGCAACACAGATACGCAGTATTTT. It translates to CASSPGGNTDTQYF.

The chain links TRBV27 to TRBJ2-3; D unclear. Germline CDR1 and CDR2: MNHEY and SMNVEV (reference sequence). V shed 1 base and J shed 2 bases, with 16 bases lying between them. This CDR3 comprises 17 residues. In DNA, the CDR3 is TGTGCCAGCAGTTTATTGGAAGCCGGCTTCTTCACAGATACGCAGTATTTT. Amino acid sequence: CASSLLEAGFFTDTQYF.